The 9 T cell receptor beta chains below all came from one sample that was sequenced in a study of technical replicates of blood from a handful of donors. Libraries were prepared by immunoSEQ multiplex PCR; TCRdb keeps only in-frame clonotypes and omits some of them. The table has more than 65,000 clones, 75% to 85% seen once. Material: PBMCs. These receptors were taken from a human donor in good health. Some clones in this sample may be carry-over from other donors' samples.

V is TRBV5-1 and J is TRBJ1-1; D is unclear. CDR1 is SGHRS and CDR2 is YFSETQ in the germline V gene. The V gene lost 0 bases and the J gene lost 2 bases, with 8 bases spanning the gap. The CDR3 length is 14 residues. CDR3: CASSLDLANTEAFF. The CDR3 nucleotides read TGCGCCAGCAGCTTGGATCTAGCCAACACTGAAGCTTTCTTT.

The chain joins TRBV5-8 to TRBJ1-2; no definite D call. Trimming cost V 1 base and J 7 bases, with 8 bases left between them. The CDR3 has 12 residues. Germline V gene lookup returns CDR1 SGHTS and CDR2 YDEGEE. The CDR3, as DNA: TGTGCCAGCAGCTTGTCGGGGTTTGGCTACACCTTC. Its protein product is CASSLSGFGYTF.

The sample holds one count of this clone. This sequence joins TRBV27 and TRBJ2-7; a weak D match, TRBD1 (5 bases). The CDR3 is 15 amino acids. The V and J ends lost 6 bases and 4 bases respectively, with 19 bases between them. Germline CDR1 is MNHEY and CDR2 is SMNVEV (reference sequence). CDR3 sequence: CASRSSVQGQYEQYF. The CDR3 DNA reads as TGTGCCAGCAGATCGTCCGTTCAGGGTCAATACGAGCAGTACTTC.

The CDR3 region has the DNA TGCGCCAGCAGCTTGGATGAGTCGGGGGAGCAGTACTTC. Its translation is CASSLDESGEQYF. The chain joins TRBV5-1 to TRBJ2-7; possibly TRBD2 for D (5 bases). Germline CDR1 is SGHRS and CDR2 is YFSETQ. There are 13 residues in the CDR3. The ends were cut back, 0 bases at V and 7 bases at J, with 11 bases in the middle.

CDR3 in amino acids: CASSYHRTVQPQHF. CDR3 DNA: TGTGCCAGCAGTTACCACAGGACAGTTCAGCCCCAGCATTTT. The chain carries TRBV6-6 and TRBJ1-5, with TRBD1 as a possible D gene (6 bases). With 2 bases removed from V and 6 bases from J, the gap between germline ends came to 11 bases. The CDR3 is made up of 14 amino acids. The germline V gene encodes CDR1 MNHNY and CDR2 SVGAGI (reference sequence).

The CDR3 sequence: CASSLAISGTYNEQFF. Here the CDR3 DNA reads TGTGCCAGCAGCTTAGCCATTAGCGGAACCTACAATGAGCAGTTCTTC. The rearrangement links TRBV7-2 to TRBJ2-1; TRBD2 might be the D (6 bases). Trimming shortened V by 0 bases and J by 2 bases, and 11 bases separated the two germline ends. The germline V gene has CDR1 SGHTA and CDR2 FQGNSA. The length of the CDR3 is 16 residues.

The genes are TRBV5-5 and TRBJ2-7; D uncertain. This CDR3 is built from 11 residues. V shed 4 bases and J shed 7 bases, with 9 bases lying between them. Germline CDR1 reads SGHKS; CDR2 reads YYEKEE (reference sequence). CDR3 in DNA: TGTGCCAGCAGCCTGTTACTGGAGCAGTACTTC. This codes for CASSLLLEQYF.

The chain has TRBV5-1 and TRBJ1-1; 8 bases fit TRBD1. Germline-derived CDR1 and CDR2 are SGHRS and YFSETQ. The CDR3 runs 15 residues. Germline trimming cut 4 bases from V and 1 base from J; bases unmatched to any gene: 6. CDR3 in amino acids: CASSIGTGGNTEAFF. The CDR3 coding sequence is TGCGCCAGCAGCATCGGGACAGGCGGGAACACTGAAGCTTTCTTT.

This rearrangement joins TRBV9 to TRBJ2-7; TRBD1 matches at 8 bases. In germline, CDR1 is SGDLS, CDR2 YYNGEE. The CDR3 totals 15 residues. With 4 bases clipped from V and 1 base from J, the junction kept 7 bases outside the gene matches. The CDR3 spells CASSTGGSSSYEQYF. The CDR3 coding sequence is TGTGCCAGCAGCACAGGGGGGAGTAGTTCCTACGAGCAGTACTTC.